One sample yielded the 13 T cell receptor beta chains listed below, sequenced in a study of T cells in Graves' hyperthyroidism and ophthalmopathy. Amplified regions were TCR beta CDR3 sequences from RNA transcripts. The HTBI set primed first-round TCR CDR3 RT-PCR. MiXCR, applied by TCRdb to the multiplex PCR reads, yields one record per CDR3 protein. The repertoire holds 490,000 or so distinct CDR3 sequences, with 20% to 25% as singletons. Sequenced input: blood. The origin of the receptors is a woman in her seventies with Graves' ophthalmopathy.

This clonotype was seen at least ten times. The genes are TRBV12-3 or TRBV12-4 and TRBJ1-6; TRBD1 is a possible D gene (6 bases). This CDR3 has 15 amino acids. With 6 bases removed from V and 7 bases from J, the gap between germline ends came to 16 bases. CDR3 protein: CASRTGTIGNSPLHF. For the CDR3, the DNA is TGTGCCAGCAGAACTGGGACAATCGGCAATTCACCCCTCCACTTT.

This clonotype appeared many times. The rearrangement joins TRBV12-3 or TRBV12-4 to TRBJ2-1; D might be TRBD1 or TRBD2, each matching 5 bases. The CDR3 is 13 residues long. Deletions cut 4 bases from V and 7 bases from J, with 11 bases between. The CDR3 DNA is TGTGCCAGCAGTTGGGGACGGCAGAATGAGCAGTTCTTC. Amino acids: CASSWGRQNEQFF.

The rearrangement joins TRBV4-2 to TRBJ2-1, with D perhaps TRBD2 (6 bases). Trimming removed 2 bases from V and 9 bases from J, with 11 bases in between. The CDR3 has 13 residues. CDR1 and CDR2 from the germline V gene are LGHNA and YNFKEQ. The CDR3 spells CASSQKLASEQFF. Here the CDR3 DNA reads TGTGCCAGCAGCCAAAAACTAGCTAGTGAGCAGTTCTTC.

The chain links TRBV6-1 to TRBJ2-7; possible D gene TRBD2, 5 bases. Germline V CDR1 and CDR2: MNHNS, SASEGT. The CDR3 loop spans 14 amino acids. Between the trimmed V and J ends, which lost 6 bases and 2 bases, there was a span of 14 bases. The CDR3 DNA reads as TGTGCCAGCAGGGCGGGTTTATTTCCCTACGAGCAGTACTTC. Translated: CASRAGLFPYEQYF.

V and J are TRBV6-1 and TRBJ1-3; weak D call: TRBD1 (5 bases). The CDR3 runs to 16 residues. Germline V gene sequence: CDR1 MNHNS, CDR2 SASEGT. V shed 5 bases and J shed 0 bases, with 14 bases lying between them. The CDR3 loop is CASSYNRLSSGNTIYF. The CDR3, as DNA: TGTGCCAGCAGTTATAACAGGTTGAGCTCTGGAAACACCATATATTTT.

This clonotype was observed a few times. The chain combines TRBV27 with TRBJ2-3, with D perhaps TRBD2 (6 bases). The CDR3 is made up of 16 amino acids. CDR1 and CDR2 from the germline V gene are MNHEY and SMNVEV (reference sequence). V lost 5 bases and J 1 base, leaving 16 bases between the germline ends. The CDR3 DNA sequence: TGTGCCAGCAGTCCCCTTGGCGGGATTGGCACAGATACGCAGTATTTT. This gives the protein CASSPLGGIGTDTQYF.

The table lists this clonotype with many counts. J is TRBJ2-1 and V is TRBV5-1; the D is unclear. In germline, CDR1 is SGHRS, CDR2 YFSETQ. V lost 4 bases and J 0 bases, leaving 17 bases between the germline ends. The length of the CDR3 is 17 residues. CDR3 amino acids: CASSLSPSWSSYNEQFF. The CDR3 DNA is TGCGCCAGCAGCCTGTCTCCTTCTTGGAGCTCCTACAATGAGCAGTTCTTC.

Ten or more counts support this clonotype. The rearrangement joins TRBV19 to TRBJ2-1; 7 bases match TRBD2. The CDR3 runs 16 residues. The V gene end was trimmed by 6 bases and the J gene end by 5 bases; junction bases not matched to a gene: 13. CDR1 is LNHDA and CDR2 is SQIVND in the germline V gene (reference sequence). The CDR3 sequence is CASSTWGGLFDNEQFF. CDR3 in DNA: TGTGCCAGTAGCACCTGGGGAGGGCTATTCGACAATGAGCAGTTCTTC.

At least ten counts were recorded for this clonotype. This chain uses TRBV12-3 or TRBV12-4 with TRBJ2-3; perhaps TRBD2 as D (6 bases). This CDR3 has 15 residues. V was shortened by 10 bases and J by 4 bases, with 21 bases between the two germline ends. As DNA, the CDR3 is TGTGCCACCATTGTTGGGGGGATTGGAGCAGATACGCAGTATTTT. Translating gives CATIVGGIGADTQYF.

The chain has TRBV30 and TRBJ1-2; the D is unclear. This CDR3 has 13 amino acids. V was clipped by 0 bases and J by 7 bases, with 12 bases between them. CDR1 and CDR2 from the germline V gene are GTSNPN and SVGIG (reference sequence). This CDR3 is CAWSVVLGSGYTF. In nucleotides, the CDR3 is TGTGCCTGGAGTGTCGTTTTGGGCAGTGGCTACACCTTC. Combining the CDR3 with reference TRBV30 and TRBJ1-2 gives the whole variable domain SQTIHQWPATLVQPVGSPLSLECTVEGTSNPNLYWYRQAAGRGLQLLFYSVGIGQISSEVPQNLSASRPQDRQFILSSKKLLLSDSGFYLCAWSVVLGSGYTFGSGTRLTVV.

The chain links TRBV5-1 to TRBJ1-2; D may be TRBD1 (5 bases). CDR3 length: 16 amino acids. Germline V gives CDR1 SGHRS, CDR2 YFSETQ. V gave up 4 bases and J gave up 6 bases, with 22 bases separating them. In nucleotides, the CDR3 is TGCGCCAGCAGCCCGGGACCCCTGGGGGTTCAGAATGGCTACACCTTC. Amino acids: CASSPGPLGVQNGYTF. Variable domain in full (rest from reference TRBV5-1 and TRBJ1-2): KAGVTQTPRYLIKTRGQQVTLSCSPISGHRSVSWYQQTPGQGLQFLFEYFSETQRNKGNFPGRFSGRQFSNSRSEMNVSTLELGDSALYLCASSPGPLGVQNGYTFGSGTRLTVV.

This clonotype has only a few counts. The rearrangement uses TRBV3-1 and TRBJ2-7; D is unresolved. Trimming removed 4 bases at V and 2 bases at J, with 15 bases between. The CDR3 runs 15 residues. Germline-derived CDR1 and CDR2 are LGHDT and YNNKEL (reference sequence). The CDR3, as DNA: TGTGCCAGCAGCCCAGACCCCCAGGAACCCTACGAGCAGTACTTC. Its protein product is CASSPDPQEPYEQYF.

This clonotype was observed a handful of times. It may be a read error: a sequence one base away is much more abundant. The V call is TRBV6-1, the J call TRBJ1-1, with D possibly TRBD1 on 6 matching bases. Germline V gene sequence: CDR1 MNHNS, CDR2 SASEGT. The CDR3 loop spans 14 amino acids. Trimming took off 4 bases at V and 0 bases at J, with 9 bases between the two ends. The CDR3 DNA follows: TGTGCCAGCAGTGCAGGGGCCCTGAACACTGAAGCTTTCTTT. This translates into CASSAGALNTEAFF.